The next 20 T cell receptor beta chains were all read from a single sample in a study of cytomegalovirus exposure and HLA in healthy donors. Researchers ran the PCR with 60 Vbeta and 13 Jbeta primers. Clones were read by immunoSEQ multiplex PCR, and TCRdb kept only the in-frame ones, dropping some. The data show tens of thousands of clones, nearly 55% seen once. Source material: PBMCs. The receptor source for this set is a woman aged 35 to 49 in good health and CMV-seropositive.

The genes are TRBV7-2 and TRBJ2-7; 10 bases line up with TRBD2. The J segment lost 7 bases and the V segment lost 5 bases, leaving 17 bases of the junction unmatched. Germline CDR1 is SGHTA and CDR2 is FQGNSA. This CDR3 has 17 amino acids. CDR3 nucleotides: TGTGCCAGCAGCGGCGAACTGGGACTAGCGATTACCTTGGAGCAGTACTTC. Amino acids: CASSGELGLAITLEQYF.

The CDR3 bases are TGTGCCATCAGTTCGGAGGGTAATAGCAATCAGCCCCAGCATTTT. Translation: CAISSEGNSNQPQHF. The V gene is TRBV10-3, the J gene TRBJ1-5; unclear D gene. This CDR3 is built from 15 residues. Germline CDR1 reads ENHRY; CDR2 reads SYGVKD. The germline V and J ends were trimmed by 5 bases and 0 bases, with 11 bases remaining between them.

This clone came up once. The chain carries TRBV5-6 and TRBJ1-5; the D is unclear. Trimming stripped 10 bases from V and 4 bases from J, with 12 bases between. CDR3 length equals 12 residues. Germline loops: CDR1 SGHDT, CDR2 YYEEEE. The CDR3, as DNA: TGTGCCCCCACCGGAGCTAATCAGCCCCAGCATTTT. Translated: CAPTGANQPQHF.

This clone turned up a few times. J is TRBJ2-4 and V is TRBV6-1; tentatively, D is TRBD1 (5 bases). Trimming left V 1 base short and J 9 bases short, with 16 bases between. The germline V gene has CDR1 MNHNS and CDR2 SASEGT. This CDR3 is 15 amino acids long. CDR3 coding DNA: TGTGCCAGCAGTGAAGGCCCCCTAGGGGCAGGCATTCAGTACTTC. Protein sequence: CASSEGPLGAGIQYF.

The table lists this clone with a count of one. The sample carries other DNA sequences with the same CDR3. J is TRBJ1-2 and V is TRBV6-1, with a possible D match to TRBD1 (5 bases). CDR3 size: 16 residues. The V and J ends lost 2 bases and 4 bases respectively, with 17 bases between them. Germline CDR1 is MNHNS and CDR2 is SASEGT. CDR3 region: CASSEITGPVSYGYTF. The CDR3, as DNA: TGTGCCAGCAGTGAAATAACAGGTCCGGTATCCTATGGCTACACCTTC.

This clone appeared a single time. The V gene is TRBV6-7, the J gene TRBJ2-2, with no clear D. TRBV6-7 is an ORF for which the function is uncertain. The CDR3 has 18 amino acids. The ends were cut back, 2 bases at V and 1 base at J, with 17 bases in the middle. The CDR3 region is CASSYPIDCLVNTGELFF. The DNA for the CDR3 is TGTGCCAGCAGTTACCCGATAGATTGTTTGGTGAACACCGGGGAGCTGTTTTTT.

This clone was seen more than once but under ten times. CDR3 bases: TGTGCCAGTAGTATAGCCGGGACAGGAAACTACGAGCAGTACTTC. It yields the protein CASSIAGTGNYEQYF. This chain connects TRBV19 to TRBJ2-7, with 8 bases lining up with TRBD1. Germline CDR1 is LNHDA and CDR2 is SQIVND (reference sequence). The CDR3 is made up of 15 amino acids. The V gene end was trimmed by 1 base and the J gene end by 3 bases; junction bases not matched to a gene: 5.

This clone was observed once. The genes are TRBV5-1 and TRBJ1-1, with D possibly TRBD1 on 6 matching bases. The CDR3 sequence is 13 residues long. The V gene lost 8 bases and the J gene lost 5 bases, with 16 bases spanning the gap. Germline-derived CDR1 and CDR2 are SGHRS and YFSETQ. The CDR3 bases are TGCGCCAGTGCCTACCGGGACATTACTGAAGCTTTCTTT. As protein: CASAYRDITEAFF.

CDR3 protein: CASSQRSRKYGYTF. The CDR3 nucleotides are TGCGCCAGCAGTCAACGGAGCAGAAAGTATGGCTACACCTTC. The V call is TRBV23-1, the J call TRBJ1-2, with D unclear. TRBV23-1 belongs to the ORF category, with a function that is uncertain. The CDR3 sequence is 14 residues long. V lost 2 bases and J lost 5, with 12 bases in between.

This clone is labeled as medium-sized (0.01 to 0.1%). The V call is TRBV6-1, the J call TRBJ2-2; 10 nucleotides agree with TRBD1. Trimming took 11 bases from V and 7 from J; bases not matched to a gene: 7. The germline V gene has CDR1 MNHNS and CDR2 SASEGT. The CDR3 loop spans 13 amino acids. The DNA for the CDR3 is TGTGCCGCAGGGACAGGGGAAGGCGGGGAGCTGTTTTTT. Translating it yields CAAGTGEGGELFF.

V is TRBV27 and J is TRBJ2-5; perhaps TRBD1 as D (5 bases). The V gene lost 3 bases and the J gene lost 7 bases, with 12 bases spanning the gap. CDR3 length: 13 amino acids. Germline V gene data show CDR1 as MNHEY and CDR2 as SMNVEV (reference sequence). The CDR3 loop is CASSLGPGSTQYF. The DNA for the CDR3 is TGTGCCAGCAGTTTGGGGCCCGGTTCGACCCAGTACTTC.

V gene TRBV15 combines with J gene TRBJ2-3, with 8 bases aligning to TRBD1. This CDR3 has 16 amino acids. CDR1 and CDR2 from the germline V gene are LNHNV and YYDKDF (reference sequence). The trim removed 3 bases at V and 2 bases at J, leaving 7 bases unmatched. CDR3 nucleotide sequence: TGTGCCACCAGCAGCTTCGGACAGGGCATCACAGATACGCAGTATTTT. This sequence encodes CATSSFGQGITDTQYF.

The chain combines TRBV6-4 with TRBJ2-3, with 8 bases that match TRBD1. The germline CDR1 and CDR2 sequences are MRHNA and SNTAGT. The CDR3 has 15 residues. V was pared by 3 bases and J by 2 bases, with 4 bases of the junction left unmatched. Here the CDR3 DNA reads TGTGCCAGCAGTGAGACGGGACAGGCCACAGATACGCAGTATTTT. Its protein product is CASSETGQATDTQYF.

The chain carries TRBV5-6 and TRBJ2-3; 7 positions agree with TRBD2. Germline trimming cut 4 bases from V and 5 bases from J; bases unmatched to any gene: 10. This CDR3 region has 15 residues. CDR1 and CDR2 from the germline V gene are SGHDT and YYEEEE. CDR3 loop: CASSTGSGARDTQYF. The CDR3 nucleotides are TGTGCCAGCAGCACCGGAAGCGGGGCGAGAGATACGCAGTATTTT.

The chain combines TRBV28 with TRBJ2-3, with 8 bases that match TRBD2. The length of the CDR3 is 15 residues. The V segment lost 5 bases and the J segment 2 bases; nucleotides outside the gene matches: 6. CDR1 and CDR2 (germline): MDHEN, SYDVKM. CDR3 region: CASSSGGGITDTQYF. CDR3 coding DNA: TGTGCCAGCAGTAGTGGCGGGGGGATCACAGATACGCAGTATTTT.

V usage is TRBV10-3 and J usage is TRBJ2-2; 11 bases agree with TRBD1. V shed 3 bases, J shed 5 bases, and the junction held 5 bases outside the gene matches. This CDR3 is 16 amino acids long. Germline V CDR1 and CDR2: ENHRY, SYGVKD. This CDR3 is CAISDFGTGGTGELFF. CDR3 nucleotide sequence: TGTGCCATCAGTGATTTCGGGACAGGGGGTACCGGGGAGCTGTTTTTT.

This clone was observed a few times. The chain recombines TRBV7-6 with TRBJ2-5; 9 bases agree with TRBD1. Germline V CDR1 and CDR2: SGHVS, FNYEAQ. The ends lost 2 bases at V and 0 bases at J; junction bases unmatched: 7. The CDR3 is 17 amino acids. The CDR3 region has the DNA TGTGCCAGCAGCTTACCTCCGGGACAGGGCAACCAAGAGACCCAGTACTTC. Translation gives CASSLPPGQGNQETQYF.

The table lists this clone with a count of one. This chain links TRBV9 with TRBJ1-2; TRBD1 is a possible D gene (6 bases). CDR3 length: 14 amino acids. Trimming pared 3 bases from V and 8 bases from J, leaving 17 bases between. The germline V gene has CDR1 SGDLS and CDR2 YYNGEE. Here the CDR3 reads CASSGTPGAEGYTF. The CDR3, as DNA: TGTGCCAGCAGCGGAACTCCAGGGGCGGAAGGCTACACCTTC.

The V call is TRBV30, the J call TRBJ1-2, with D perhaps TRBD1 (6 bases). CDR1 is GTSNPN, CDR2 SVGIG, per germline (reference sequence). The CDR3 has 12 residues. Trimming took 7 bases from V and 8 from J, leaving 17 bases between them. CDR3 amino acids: CAFSQGLGGYTF. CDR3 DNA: TGTGCCTTCTCACAGGGCTTGGGAGGCTACACCTTC.

CDR3 coding DNA: TGTGCCAGCAGGGGGGATAGGGGGGACAGGGGAACTTTAGGCTATCAGCCCCAGCATTTT. Encoded protein: CASRGDRGDRGTLGYQPQHF. The chain is built from TRBV2 and TRBJ1-5; 10 bases match TRBD1. The CDR3 length is 20 residues. The J segment lost 5 bases and the V segment lost 6 bases, leaving 22 bases of the junction unmatched. Germline V gene lookup returns CDR1 SNHLY and CDR2 FYNNEI. The whole variable domain, remainder taken from reference TRBV2 and TRBJ1-5, is EPEVTQTPSHQVTQMGQEVILRCVPISNHLYFYWYRQILGQKVEFLVSFYNNEISEKSEIFDDQFSVERPDGSNFTLKIRSTKLEDSAMYFCASRGDRGDRGTLGYQPQHFGDGTRLSIL.